One sample yielded the 29 T cell receptor beta chains listed below, sequenced in a study of post-analysis software for immune sequencing data. Study results and limitations: Five TRBV segments (TRBV5-6, TRBV5-1 and TRBV20-1 among them) occurred more frequently in patients than in controls.

These receptors' antigens are unknown. Prepared TCR beta cDNA libraries contained unique molecular identifiers. TCRdb re-derived calls from the PCR reads in MiXCR, one entry per CDR3 protein. Of hundreds of thousands of distinct CDR3 sequences in the sample, 25% to 30% are singletons; the top ten hold around 0.56%. Sequenced input: blood. Every receptor here comes from a girl aged 5 to 17 with multiple sclerosis.

The rearrangement uses TRBV20-1 and TRBJ2-5; D unclear. CDR1 is DFQATT and CDR2 is SNEGSKA in the germline V gene (reference sequence). The CDR3 has 14 amino acids. The V end was cut by 5 bases, the J end by 11 bases, with 24 bases between. In DNA, the CDR3 is TGCAGTGCTCACACGGAAAGGGTAGACAATGAGCAGTACTTC. Its protein product is CSAHTERVDNEQYF.

This clonotype appeared many times. The chain uses TRBV12-3 or TRBV12-4 and TRBJ1-6; D not certain. Trimming stripped 1 base from V and 8 bases from J, with 0 bases between. The length of the CDR3 is 11 residues. The CDR3 here is CASSLDSPLHF. In DNA form, the CDR3 reads TGTGCCAGCAGTTTAGATTCACCCCTCCACTTT.

V gene TRBV29-1 combines with J gene TRBJ2-7, with a possible D match to TRBD1 (6 bases). This CDR3 region has 13 residues. V lost 7 bases and J 5 bases, leaving 18 bases between the germline ends. CDR1 is SQVTM, CDR2 ANQGSEA, per germline. The CDR3 here is CSGGPSGGHEQYF. CDR3 DNA: TGCAGCGGGGGGCCGAGTGGGGGCCACGAGCAGTACTTC.

This clonotype was counted between two and nine times. The chain joins TRBV20-1 to TRBJ1-5; TRBD1 agrees at 9 bases. Germline V gene data show CDR1 as DFQATT and CDR2 as SNEGSKA (reference sequence). The CDR3 is 17 amino acids. V trimming: 1 base; J trimming: 2 bases; junction bases outside the gene matches: 9. The CDR3: CSARAGTGKDRNQPQHF. The CDR3 region has the DNA TGCAGTGCTAGAGCCGGGACAGGGAAAGATCGCAATCAGCCCCAGCATTTT.

The chain combines TRBV27 with TRBJ1-2, with D possibly TRBD1 on 6 matching bases. The CDR3 has 15 residues. V lost 0 bases and J 7 bases, leaving 15 bases between the germline ends. CDR1 is MNHEY and CDR2 is SMNVEV in the germline V gene (reference sequence). The CDR3: CASSLSHTGAGGYTF. The CDR3 coding sequence is TGTGCCAGCAGTTTATCGCATACGGGGGCGGGTGGCTACACCTTC.

In its sample, this clonotype was seen a few times. The chain recombines TRBV5-1 with TRBJ2-5; D is unclear. Trimming pared 0 bases from V and 5 bases from J, leaving 8 bases between. This CDR3 has 13 residues. From germline, CDR1 is SGHRS and CDR2 YFSETQ. The CDR3 sequence: CASSLDNGETQYF. In DNA form, the CDR3 reads TGCGCCAGCAGCTTGGATAACGGGGAGACCCAGTACTTC. Filled out from reference TRBV5-1 and TRBJ2-5, the complete variable domain reads KAGVTQTPRYLIKTRGQQVTLSCSPISGHRSVSWYQQTPGQGLQFLFEYFSETQRNKGNFPGRFSGRQFSNSRSEMNVSTLELGDSALYLCASSLDNGETQYFGPGTRLLVL.

The V and J genes are TRBV28 and TRBJ1-2; TRBD1 matches 8 bases. CDR1 is MDHEN, CDR2 SYDVKM, per germline. The CDR3 is made up of 17 amino acids. With V trimmed by 5 bases and J by 2 bases, 13 bases remained unmatched. CDR3 in amino acids: CASSKRTGRMGNYGYTF. CDR3 nucleotide sequence: TGTGCCAGCAGTAAACGGACAGGGAGAATGGGGAACTATGGCTACACCTTC.

The chain recombines TRBV7-2 with TRBJ2-1, with 7 nucleotides matching TRBD2. Germline lookup yields CDR1 SGHTA and CDR2 FQGNSA. J gave up 11 bases and V 1 base, and 14 bases lay outside the gene matches. The CDR3 runs to 16 residues. CDR3 region: CASSLVPRLAVSKQFF. DNA for the CDR3: TGTGCCAGCAGCTTAGTCCCGCGACTAGCAGTTAGTAAGCAGTTCTTC.

In this sample, this clonotype turned up many times. The J gene is TRBJ1-2, the V gene TRBV10-3; D ambiguous. This CDR3 has 15 amino acids. CDR1 and CDR2 (germline): ENHRY, SYGVKD. Deletions cut 0 bases from V and 1 base from J, with 9 bases between. CDR3 amino acids: CAISESGSFNYGYTF. In nucleotides, the CDR3 is TGTGCCATCAGTGAGTCAGGCAGCTTTAACTATGGCTACACCTTC.

This clonotype has just a few counts. J is TRBJ2-3 and V is TRBV5-1; possibly TRBD2 for D (6 bases). The CDR3 is made up of 19 amino acids. V was pared by 4 bases and J by 2 bases, with 26 bases between. The germline CDR1 and CDR2 sequences are SGHRS and YFSETQ. The chain's CDR3 is CASSTGLRGRGRPTDTQYF. CDR3 bases: TGCGCCAGCAGCACTGGACTAAGGGGCCGTGGGCGACCCACAGATACGCAGTATTTT.

This clonotype was picked up a small number of times. The J gene is TRBJ1-2, the V gene TRBV6-2 or TRBV6-3; a weak D match, TRBD1 (5 bases). Between the trimmed V and J ends, which lost 2 bases and 12 bases, there was a span of 22 bases. Germline assignment: CDR1 MNHEY and CDR2 SVGEGT. The CDR3 consists of 15 residues. CDR3 in amino acids: CASSYLGQGNGWHTF. CDR3 bases: TGTGCCAGCAGTTACCTGGGCCAGGGAAATGGATGGCACACCTTC.

This clonotype was picked up a small number of times. The chain employs TRBV4-2 and TRBJ1-4; 11 bases fit TRBD1. This CDR3 spans 16 amino acids. In germline, CDR1 is LGHNA, CDR2 YNFKEQ. Trimming cost V 4 bases and J 7 bases; bases outside gene matches: 8. The CDR3 sequence: CASSPLGDRGSEKLFF. The CDR3 nucleotides are TGTGCCAGCAGCCCCCTCGGGGACAGGGGGAGTGAAAAACTGTTTTTT.

This clonotype has a single count. The rearrangement links TRBV28 to TRBJ1-2; D not certain. Germline-derived CDR1 and CDR2 are MDHEN and SYDVKM. Between the trimmed V and J ends, which lost 3 bases and 2 bases, there was a span of 13 bases. This CDR3 has 15 residues. CDR3 coding DNA: TGTGCCAGCAGTTTCCAGACGGCGTTAAACTATGGCTACACCTTC. Its protein product is CASSFQTALNYGYTF.

This clonotype occurred a few times. This sequence joins TRBV28 and TRBJ1-4, with a possible D match to TRBD1 (5 bases). V lost 7 bases and J lost 4, with 10 bases in between. CDR1 and CDR2 (germline): MDHEN, SYDVKM. The CDR3 runs to 13 residues. The CDR3 protein is CASMLGDNEKLFF. DNA of the CDR3: TGTGCCAGCATGTTAGGGGATAATGAAAAACTGTTTTTT.

The chain joins TRBV7-8 to TRBJ2-7; TRBD1 matches 7 bases. Germline V gene sequence: CDR1 SGHVS, CDR2 FQNEAQ. With V trimmed by 0 bases and J by 6 bases, 2 bases remained unmatched. The CDR3 totals 13 residues. The CDR3, as DNA: TGTGCCAGCAGCTTAGCGGCAGGGGGCGAGCAGTACTTC. This codes for CASSLAAGGEQYF.

The rearrangement links TRBV29-1 to TRBJ1-5; no definite D call. V was clipped by 4 bases and J by 3 bases, with 7 bases between them. This CDR3 has 12 amino acids. Germline assignment: CDR1 SQVTM and CDR2 ANQGSEA. The CDR3 is CSVARPNQPQHF. CDR3 nucleotides: TGCAGCGTTGCCAGGCCCAATCAGCCCCAGCATTTT.

This clonotype was seen a few times. This chain uses TRBV7-2 with TRBJ2-1, with 7 bases matching TRBD2. The CDR3 is 16 amino acids. Trimming removed 0 bases from V and 2 bases from J; junction bases left unmatched: 4. Germline lookup yields CDR1 SGHTA and CDR2 FQGNSA. CDR3: CASSLASSGTYNEQFF. The CDR3 bases are TGTGCCAGCAGCTTAGCGTCGAGCGGGACCTACAATGAGCAGTTCTTC.

This clonotype showed up many times. The chain links TRBV6-1 to TRBJ2-6; D remains unclear. Germline lookup yields CDR1 MNHNS and CDR2 SASEGT. V lost 5 bases, J lost 0 bases, and 8 bases lay in between. This CDR3 region has 15 residues. CDR3 coding DNA: TGTGCCAGCAGTAACAGTATCTCTGGGGCCAACGTCCTGACTTTC. Its protein product is CASSNSISGANVLTF.

This clonotype was counted only a few times. The V and J genes are TRBV20-1 and TRBJ2-3; D unresolved. Germline V gives CDR1 DFQATT, CDR2 SNEGSKA (reference sequence). V dropped 3 bases and J dropped 0 bases, with 10 bases sitting between them. This CDR3 is 14 amino acids long. CDR3 bases: TGCAGTGCTAGTACGGCGCCTAGCACAGATACGCAGTATTTT. It codes for CSASTAPSTDTQYF.

This chain connects TRBV3-1 to TRBJ1-6; D unclear. V was trimmed by 1 base and J by 10 bases, leaving 8 bases between them. The CDR3 runs 13 residues. Looked up from germline, CDR1 is LGHDT and CDR2 is YNNKEL (reference sequence). CDR3 amino acids: CASSQAGGSPLHF. The CDR3 DNA reads as TGTGCCAGCAGCCAAGCGGGAGGCTCACCCCTCCACTTT.

The J gene is TRBJ1-2, the V gene TRBV19; weak D call: TRBD1 (5 bases). Germline CDR1 and CDR2: LNHDA and SQIVND (reference sequence). The CDR3 runs to 13 residues. V lost 4 bases to trimming and J lost 8 bases, with 14 bases between them. CDR3 coding DNA: TGTGCCAGTAGTAGGGACGCCGCTGCGGGCTACACCTTC. Translated: CASSRDAAAGYTF.

This chain links TRBV6-2 or TRBV6-3 with TRBJ1-2; D not resolved. The CDR3 has 13 residues. Trimming cost V 2 bases and J 6 bases, with 10 bases left between them. In germline, CDR1 is MNHEY, CDR2 SVGEGT. The CDR3 here is CASSYPGEDGYTF. CDR3 in DNA: TGTGCCAGCAGTTACCCCGGGGAGGATGGCTACACCTTC.

This chain joins TRBV5-5 and TRBJ2-1; the D call may be TRBD1 or TRBD2 (5 bases each). The CDR3 is 17 amino acids. Trimming cost V 6 bases and J 0 bases, with 19 bases left between them. CDR1 and CDR2 (germline): SGHKS, YYEKEE (reference sequence). The CDR3, as DNA: TGTGCCAGCACGGGAACGCCCAGGGCGAGCTCCTACAATGAGCAGTTCTTC. Translated: CASTGTPRASSYNEQFF. Supplemented by reference TRBV5-5 and TRBJ2-1, the full variable domain reads DAGVTQSPTHLIKTRGQQVTLRCSPISGHKSVSWYQQVLGQGPQFIFQYYEKEERGRGNFPDRFSARQFPNYSSELNVNALLLGDSALYLCASTGTPRASSYNEQFFGPGTRLTVL.

This clonotype has more than one count but fewer than ten. At one end, the junction sequence differs from germline, possibly due to a read error. The rearrangement uses TRBV12-3 or TRBV12-4 and TRBJ2-3; D might be TRBD2 (5 bases). The CDR3 length is 16 residues. Here the CDR3 reads CASTPYGYASTDAQYF. DNA for the CDR3: TGTGCCAGCACCCCGTATGGTTACGCTAGCACAGATGCGCAGTATTTT.

This clonotype was seen repeatedly, ten times or more. This chain joins TRBV7-2 and TRBJ2-7; D perhaps matches TRBD2 (5 bases). Germline V CDR1 and CDR2: SGHTA, FQGNSA. The CDR3 contains 14 residues. V was cut by 5 bases and J by 0 bases, with 11 bases left in between. This CDR3 reads CASSPQEVSYEQYF. CDR3 DNA: TGTGCCAGCAGCCCGCAGGAGGTCTCCTACGAGCAGTACTTC. Complete variable domain (other parts from reference TRBV7-2 and TRBJ2-7): GAGVSQSPSNKVTEKGKDVELRCDPISGHTALYWYRQSLGQGLEFLIYFQGNSAPDKSGLPSDRFSAERTGGSVSTLTIQRTQQEDSAVYLCASSPQEVSYEQYFGPGTRLTVT.

This clonotype came up a few times. The chain recombines TRBV4-3 with TRBJ2-1, with 14 bases matching TRBD2. Gene TRBJ2-7 matches the end of the DNA better, so the J call may be wrong. Per the germline V gene, CDR1 is LGHNA and CDR2 is YSLEER. This CDR3 spans 19 amino acids. CDR3 nucleotides: TGCGCCAGCAGCCAAGATAGCGGGACTAGCGGGAGTTTCGACAATGAGCAGTACTTC. It translates to CASSQDSGTSGSFDNEQYF.

This clonotype was found a few times. The chain has TRBV24-1 and TRBJ2-1; 7 bases are a match to TRBD2. The V gene end was trimmed by 5 bases and the J gene end by 0 bases; junction bases not matched to a gene: 12. Germline V gene sequence: CDR1 KGHDR, CDR2 SFDVKD. The CDR3 extends over 18 amino acids. CDR3 DNA sequence: TGTGCCACCAGTGTCCGATGGGCTAGCGGAGGCTCCTACAATGAGCAGTTCTTC. This gives the protein CATSVRWASGGSYNEQFF.

This clonotype was counted a few times. This chain connects TRBV20-1 to TRBJ2-5; the D gene could be TRBD1 or TRBD2 (5 bases each). This CDR3 has 14 amino acids. The V gene lost 2 bases and the J gene lost 3 bases, with 13 bases spanning the gap. The V gene's germline CDR1 is DFQATT and CDR2 SNEGSKA (reference sequence). For the CDR3, the DNA is TGCAGTGCTAGAAAGGGGACGGCCGAAGAGACCCAGTACTTC. This codes for CSARKGTAEETQYF.

In its sample, this clonotype was seen a few times. The chain links TRBV6-5 to TRBJ2-1; TRBD2 matches 8 bases. The V gene end was trimmed by 7 bases and the J gene end by 9 bases; junction bases not matched to a gene: 5. Looked up from germline, CDR1 is MNHEY and CDR2 is SVGAGI. The CDR3 is 12 residues long. CDR3: CASNEREREQFF. The CDR3 DNA is TGTGCCAGCAATGAGCGGGAGCGTGAGCAGTTCTTC.